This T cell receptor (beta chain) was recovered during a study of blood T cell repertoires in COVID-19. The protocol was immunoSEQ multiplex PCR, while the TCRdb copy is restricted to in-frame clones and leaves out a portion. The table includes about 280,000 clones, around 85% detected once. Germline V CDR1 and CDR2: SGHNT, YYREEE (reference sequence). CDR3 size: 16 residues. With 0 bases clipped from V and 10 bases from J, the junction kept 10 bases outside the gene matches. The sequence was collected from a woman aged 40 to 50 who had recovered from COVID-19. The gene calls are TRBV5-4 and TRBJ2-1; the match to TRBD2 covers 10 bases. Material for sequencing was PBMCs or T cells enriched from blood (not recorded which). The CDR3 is CASSLGGTSVLSEQFF. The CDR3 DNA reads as TGTGCCAGCAGCTTGGGGGGGACTAGCGTTTTAAGCGAGCAGTTCTTC.